The entry that follows covers one T cell receptor beta chain sequence. What antigen it recognizes has not been identified. The sample holds no much larger clone one base away, and base qualities are not on file. The data were obtained in a study of graft-versus-host responses after intestinal transplantation (dated by TCRdb to the early 2020s). Regarding the research as a whole: Multivisceral, liver-intestinal, or isolated intestinal transplants were received by the recipients. Every recipient was given anti-thymocyte globulin induction, followed by roughly 3 years of maintenance tacrolimus and steroids. After intestinal transplantation, graft-versus-host and host-versus-graft alloreactive T cell clones in the graft, circulation and bone marrow were tracked using bulk TCR-beta CDR3 sequencing. Alloreactive clones were identified by sequencing pre-transplant mixed lymphocyte reaction products and comparing these products with unstimulated pre-transplant donor and recipient T cells. A cohort of about two dozen intestinal transplant recipients, including one retransplant, was enrolled, and a few patients lacking pretransplant specimens were excluded. Donor T cell macrochimerism was defined as a peak of at least 4% donor T cells among recipient peripheral blood mononuclear cells. Samples from a few later patients were sequenced in-house on an Illumina MiSeq with MiXCR processing rather than by the commercial service.

What the research found in general, with its limitations: Early after transplant, peak levels of circulating GvH clones were associated with declines in HvG clones. The relatively low number and heterogeneity of intestinal transplant patients limited the conclusions. GvH clones were found in recipient bone marrow, and some of the GvH clones appeared earlier in ileal mucosa or blood, which is consistent with an intestinal mucosal origin. High GvH to HvG T cell clonal ratios were observed in the allografts of patients with donor T cell macrochimerism.

The germline V gene provides CDR1 SGDLS and CDR2 YYNGEE. Spanning cysteine to phenylalanine, the CDR3 consists of 16 amino acids. Of the read, only the CDR3 DNA is kept; its 48 bases are in frame from base 1. V loses 3 bases of germline sequence and J loses 0 bases, and the interval between the two ends is 14 bases. Explained via the paper, the time point label denotes: cells obtained before transplantation from donor or recipient. CD3+CD4+ and CD3+CD8+ populations were FACS-sorted from unstimulated pre-transplant donor and recipient cells taken from spleen or lymph nodes. Library generation was performed with the immunoSEQ multiplex PCR assay. For most patients, genomic DNA was isolated using the Qiagen DNeasy Blood and Tissue Kit and was shipped frozen to Adaptive Biotechnologies for TCR sequencing. Adaptive Biotechnologies carried out high-throughput TCR-beta CDR3 sequencing of genomic DNA for most patients. Regarding the original processing steps: Adaptive's ImmunoSEQ software supplied the TCR sequencing data for under 20 patients, while MiXCR and VDJtools were used to process a few other patients. To correct CD4 versus CD8 sorting errors, any sequence found in both subsets at a frequency ratio below 5:1 was removed. CDR3 nucleotide sequences shared between donor and recipient were removed because the origin of such sequences could not be assigned. To be classed as alloreactive, a clone needed at least 2-fold expansion over unstimulated cells and a minimum CFSE-low frequency of 0.002% (template counts) or 0.001% (read counts). Mappable clones were those detected in sequenced pre-transplant spleen, lymph node, or MLR CFSE-low populations of the donor or recipient. The cumulative frequency of alloreactive clones was calculated as a percentage of all sequences, weighted by copy number. TCRdb mirrors the immuneACCESS table, restricted to in-frame sequences. Some clones are absent from its copies; in checked studies, under half trace to an unresolved V gene, and the reason for the others is unknown. V and J calls plus clone size are reproduced from that table; the DNA served to infer D and trimming. The table for this sample lists 35,000 to 45,000 clones; roughly 94% of them were counted only once. The ten top clones hold 0.2% to 0.25% of the sample.

The chain is assembled from TRBV9 and TRBJ2-3; too little of a D gene remains to name it. The specimen was unstimulated CD4+ T cells sorted from spleen or lymph node cells, collected before transplant. This TCR came from a human donor who was the organ donor for an intestinal transplant. This receptor carries the CDR3 CASSDSALASTDTQYF. The sequenced DNA is TGTGCCAGCAGCGACTCGGCCCTTGCTAGCACAGATACGCAGTATTTT.